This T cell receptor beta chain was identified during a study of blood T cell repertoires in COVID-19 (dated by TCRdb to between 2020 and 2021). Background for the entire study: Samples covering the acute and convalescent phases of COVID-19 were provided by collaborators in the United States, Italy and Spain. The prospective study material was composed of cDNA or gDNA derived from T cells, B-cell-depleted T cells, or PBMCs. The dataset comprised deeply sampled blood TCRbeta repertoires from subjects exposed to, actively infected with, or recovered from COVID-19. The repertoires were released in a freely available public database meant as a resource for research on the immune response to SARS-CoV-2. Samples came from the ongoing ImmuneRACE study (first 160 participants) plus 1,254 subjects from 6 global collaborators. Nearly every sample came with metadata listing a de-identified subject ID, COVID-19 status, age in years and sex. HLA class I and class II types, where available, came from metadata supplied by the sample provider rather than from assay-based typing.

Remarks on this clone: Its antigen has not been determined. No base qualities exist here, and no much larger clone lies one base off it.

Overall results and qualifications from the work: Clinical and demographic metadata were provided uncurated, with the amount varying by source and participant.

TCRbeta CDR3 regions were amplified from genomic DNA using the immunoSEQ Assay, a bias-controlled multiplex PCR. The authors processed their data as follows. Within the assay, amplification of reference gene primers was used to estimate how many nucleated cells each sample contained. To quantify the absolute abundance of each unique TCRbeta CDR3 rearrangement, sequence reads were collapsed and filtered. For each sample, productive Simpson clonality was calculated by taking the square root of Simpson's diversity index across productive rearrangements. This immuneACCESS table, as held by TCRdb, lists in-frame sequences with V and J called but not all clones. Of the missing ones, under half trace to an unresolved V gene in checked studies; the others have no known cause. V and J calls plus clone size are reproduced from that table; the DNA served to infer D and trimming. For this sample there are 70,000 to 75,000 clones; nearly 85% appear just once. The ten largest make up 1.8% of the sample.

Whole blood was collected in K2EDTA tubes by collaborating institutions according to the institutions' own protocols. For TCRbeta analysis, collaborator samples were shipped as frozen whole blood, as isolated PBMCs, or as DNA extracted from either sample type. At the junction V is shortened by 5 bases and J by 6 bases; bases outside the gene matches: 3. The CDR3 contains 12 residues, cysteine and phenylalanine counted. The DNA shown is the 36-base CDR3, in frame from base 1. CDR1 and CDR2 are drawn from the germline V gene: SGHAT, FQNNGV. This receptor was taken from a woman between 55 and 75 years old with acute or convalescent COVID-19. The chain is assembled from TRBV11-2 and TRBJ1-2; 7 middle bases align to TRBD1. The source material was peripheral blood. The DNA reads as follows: TGTGCCAGCAGCAGACAGGGCGATGGCTACACCTTC. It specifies CASSRQGDGYTF.